Below are 15 T cell receptor beta chains sequenced from a single sample in a study of long-term antiretroviral therapy in people with HIV. At survey level, the immunoSEQ assay was run in its v3.0 version. Repertoires were generated with immunoSEQ multiplex PCR, while TCRdb's copy carries only in-frame clones and drops some. Of almost 25,000 clones listed, 80% to 90% are singletons. The sequenced sample was unsorted PBMCs, obtained 3 years after starting antiretroviral therapy. These receptors all stem from a man in his fifties or sixties with HIV.

The chain is built from TRBV7-9 and TRBJ2-2; maybe TRBD2 (5 bases). CDR1 is SEHNR and CDR2 is FQNEAQ in the germline V gene (reference sequence). This CDR3 is 13 amino acids long. The V and J ends lost 3 bases and 8 bases respectively, with 10 bases between them. CDR3 sequence (DNA): TGTGCCAGCAGCTTTCTGAGGGAGGGGGAGCTGTTTTTT. It specifies CASSFLREGELFF.

J is TRBJ2-1 and V is TRBV19; perhaps TRBD2 as D (5 bases). The CDR3 spans 15 residues. Germline CDR1 reads LNHDA; CDR2 reads SQIVND (reference sequence). Trimming pared 3 bases from V and 0 bases from J, leaving 9 bases between. This CDR3 reads CASSISGSSYNEQFF. The CDR3 DNA reads as TGTGCCAGTAGTATCTCGGGGAGCTCCTACAATGAGCAGTTCTTC. The whole variable domain, filled in from reference TRBV19 and TRBJ2-1, reads DGGITQSPKYLFRKEGQNVTLSCEQNLNHDAMYWYRQDPGQGLRLIYYSQIVNDFQKGDIAEGYSVSREKKESFPLTVTSAQKNPTAFYLCASSISGSSYNEQFFGPGTRLTVL.

The rearrangement joins TRBV19 to TRBJ1-2, with D hard to call. From germline, CDR1 is LNHDA and CDR2 SQIVND (reference sequence). There are 14 residues in the CDR3. The V end lost 7 bases, the J end lost 4 bases, and 16 bases lay between the germline ends. CDR3 sequence reads: CASNRAGRLYGYTF. The CDR3 bases are TGTGCCAGTAATCGGGCCGGCAGACTCTATGGCTACACCTTC.

V usage is TRBV10-2 and J usage is TRBJ1-5, with D hard to call. CDR1 WSHSY and CDR2 SAAADI come from the germline V gene. V lost 2 bases and J 0 bases, leaving 5 bases between the germline ends. CDR3 length equals 14 residues. The CDR3 coding sequence is TGCGCCAGCAGTGAGACGTTTAGCAATCAGCCCCAGCATTTT. This gives the protein CASSETFSNQPQHF.

The chain couples TRBV19 to TRBJ1-1, with TRBD1 matching 8 bases. The CDR3 covers 10 residues. Germline CDR1 LNHDA, CDR2 SQIVND (reference sequence). V gave up 10 bases and J gave up 7 bases; unmatched junction bases: 2. CDR3: CATGTGEAFF. CDR3 in DNA: TGTGCCACCGGGACAGGTGAAGCTTTCTTT. The whole variable domain, remainder taken from reference TRBV19 and TRBJ1-1, is DGGITQSPKYLFRKEGQNVTLSCEQNLNHDAMYWYRQDPGQGLRLIYYSQIVNDFQKGDIAEGYSVSREKKESFPLTVTSAQKNPTAFYLCATGTGEAFFGQGTRLTVV.

The chain links TRBV5-1 to TRBJ2-5, with TRBD1 as a possible D gene (5 bases). V lost 0 bases, J lost 6 bases, and 9 bases lay in between. Per germline, CDR1 SGHRS and CDR2 YFSETQ. CDR3 length: 13 amino acids. The DNA of the CDR3 is TGCGCCAGCAGCTTGGGGGGCCGGCAGACCCAGTACTTC. It codes for CASSLGGRQTQYF.

The V and J genes are TRBV7-2 and TRBJ1-2; D remains unclear. Germline CDR1 SGHTA, CDR2 FQGNSA. The CDR3 is 12 amino acids. Between the trimmed V and J ends, which lost 0 bases and 8 bases, there was a span of 7 bases. CDR3 bases: TGTGCCAGCAGCTTAGCGTGGAGGGGCTACACCTTC. Translated: CASSLAWRGYTF.

The gene calls are TRBV15 and TRBJ2-3; D possibly corresponds to TRBD2 (6 bases). The CDR3 loop spans 17 amino acids. Germline CDR1 is LNHNV and CDR2 is YYDKDF (reference sequence). Trimming left V 0 bases short and J 2 bases short, with 15 bases between. The CDR3 bases are TGTGCCACCAGCAGAGATTCTGGGGGAGGAACCACAGATACGCAGTATTTT. It specifies CATSRDSGGGTTDTQYF.

This clone was observed a few times. The chain carries TRBV7-6 and TRBJ2-5, with no clear D. CDR3 length equals 11 residues. The ends were cut back, 4 bases at V and 2 bases at J, with 2 bases in the middle. Germline assignment: CDR1 SGHVS and CDR2 FNYEAQ. The CDR3 sequence is CASSSQETQYF. In DNA form, the CDR3 reads TGTGCCAGCAGCTCGCAAGAGACCCAGTACTTC.

The genes are TRBV28 and TRBJ1-2, with 9 bases aligning to TRBD1. Per germline, CDR1 MDHEN and CDR2 SYDVKM. This CDR3 has 13 residues. V gave up 5 bases and J gave up 8 bases; unmatched junction bases: 6. CDR3 residues: CASSPGQGGGYTF. Written as DNA, the CDR3 is TGTGCCAGCAGTCCGGGACAGGGTGGCGGCTACACCTTC.

V gene TRBV5-6 combines with J gene TRBJ2-5; TRBD2 agrees at 13 bases. V lost 4 bases, J lost 3 bases, and 9 bases stayed unmatched. The CDR3 totals 17 residues. From germline, CDR1 is SGHDT and CDR2 YYEEEE. CDR3 sequence reads: CASSPGLAGRREETQYF. CDR3 coding DNA: TGTGCCAGCAGCCCGGGACTAGCGGGACGTAGGGAAGAGACCCAGTACTTC.

CDR3 loop: CASSSLDRTNYGYTF. CDR3 bases: TGTGCCAGCAGCTCCTTGGACCGGACTAACTATGGCTACACCTTC. This chain links TRBV5-6 with TRBJ1-2; D gene ambiguous. CDR3 length: 15 amino acids. From germline, CDR1 is SGHDT and CDR2 YYEEEE. V was pared by 3 bases and J by 0 bases, with 12 bases between.

This chain links TRBV5-1 with TRBJ2-2; TRBD2 agrees at 8 bases. Germline V gene sequence: CDR1 SGHRS, CDR2 YFSETQ. Trimming removed 6 bases from V and 4 bases from J; junction bases left unmatched: 8. The CDR3 is 15 residues long. The CDR3 DNA sequence: TGCGCCAGCACCCGCGGACTAGCAGGCACCGGGGAGCTGTTTTTT. It specifies CASTRGLAGTGELFF.

The J gene is TRBJ1-1, the V gene TRBV2; D is perhaps TRBD1 (5 bases). Trimming took off 7 bases at V and 1 base at J, with 16 bases between the two ends. Germline V gene lookup returns CDR1 SNHLY and CDR2 FYNNEI. This CDR3 is built from 15 residues. The CDR3 nucleotides are TGTGCCAGCACGCCGTGGGGGGAGGCGAACACTGAAGCTTTCTTT. It specifies CASTPWGEANTEAFF.

This clone appeared a single time. The rearrangement uses TRBV5-1 and TRBJ2-1, with 9 bases lining up with TRBD1. Germline lookup yields CDR1 SGHRS and CDR2 YFSETQ. The CDR3 covers 13 residues. V lost 3 bases, J lost 9 bases, and 4 bases stayed unmatched. CDR3 bases: TGCGCCAGCAGCTCACTGACAGGGGGTGAGCAGTTCTTC. Protein: CASSSLTGGEQFF.